This TCR beta chain was recorded in a study of CD8+ T cells in alopecia areata. The overall study: Patients in the treated group were given tofacitinib by mouth, 5 to 10 mg twice a day. People stayed on tofacitinib for 6 to 18 months, then stopped the drug for 6 months. Findings and limits, study-wide: Mice showed clearer TCR sharing than patients did, a gap that was possibly HLA-related. In lesional scalp, particularly from alopecia totalis/universalis, clonality was higher than in normal scalp.

Comments on this clone: Its antigen is unidentified. At the DNA level, this CDR3 is encoded by other sequences in the same sample as well.

Investigators isolated RNA and reverse transcribed it into cDNA to act as the sequencing template. Assay used: immunoSEQ multiplex PCR; TCRdb lists only in-frame clones, some missing. The sample lists roughly 170,000 clones; over 50% were seen once. CDR1 is SNHLY and CDR2 is FYNNEI in the germline V gene. Trimming shortened V by 4 bases and J by 3 bases, and 4 bases separated the two germline ends. The CDR3 runs 11 residues. Material: CD4+ T cells sorted from blood, obtained at week 0. This clonotype originated in a human donor with alopecia areata. The chain links TRBV2 to TRBJ2-7; D not certain. DNA for the CDR3: TGTGCCAGCAGTGCCAGCTACGAGCAGTACTTC. It encodes CASSASYEQYF.